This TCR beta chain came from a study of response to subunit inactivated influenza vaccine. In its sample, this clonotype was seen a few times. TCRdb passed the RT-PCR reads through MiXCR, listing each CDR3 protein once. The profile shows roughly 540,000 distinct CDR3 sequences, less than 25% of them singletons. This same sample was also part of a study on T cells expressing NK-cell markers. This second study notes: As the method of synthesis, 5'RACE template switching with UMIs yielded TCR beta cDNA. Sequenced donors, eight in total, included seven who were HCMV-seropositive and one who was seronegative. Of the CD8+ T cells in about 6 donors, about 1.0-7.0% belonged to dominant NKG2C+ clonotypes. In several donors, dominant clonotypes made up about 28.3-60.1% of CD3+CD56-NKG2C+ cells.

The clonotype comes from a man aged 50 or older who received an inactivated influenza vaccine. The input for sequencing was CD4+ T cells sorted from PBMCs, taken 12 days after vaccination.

The DNA for the CDR3 is TGTGCCAGCAGCTTAGCAGGGACAGGGGCCACCCTCTATGGCTACACCTTC. Translating it yields CASSLAGTGATLYGYTF. V gene TRBV7-2 combines with J gene TRBJ1-2; 10 bases are shared with TRBD1. V was pared by 0 bases and J by 4 bases, with 8 bases of the junction left unmatched. Germline V gene sequence: CDR1 SGHTA, CDR2 FQGNSA. The CDR3 totals 17 residues.